This TCR beta chain was sequenced during a study of T cell responses to AZD1222 COVID-19 vaccine. Measured with immunoSEQ multiplex PCR; TCRdb has only the in-frame clones, and not every one. The repertoire holds about 150,000 clones, roughly nine tenths seen once, with about 7% in the top ten. About this clone: Its antigen is not identified.

Study results and limitations: Nearly half of spike-specific TCRs reportedly target unmutated variant regions. Just a handful of AZD1222 recipients tested seropositive at baseline.

V shed 6 bases and J 2 bases; nucleotides not matched to a gene: 5. The CDR3 is 15 residues long. Germline V gene lookup returns CDR1 LNHDA and CDR2 SQIVND (reference sequence). The rearrangement links TRBV19 to TRBJ1-5; 9 bases line up with TRBD1. Sequencing was performed on peripheral blood, taken after recovery from COVID-19. This clonotype was sampled from an adult who had recovered from COVID-19. This CDR3 is CASSSGQGGNQPQHF. DNA for the CDR3: TGTGCCAGTAGCTCGGGACAGGGAGGCAATCAGCCCCAGCATTTT. Based on the CDR3 plus reference TRBV19 and TRBJ1-5, the full variable domain is DGGITQSPKYLFRKEGQNVTLSCEQNLNHDAMYWYRQDPGQGLRLIYYSQIVNDFQKGDIAEGYSVSREKKESFPLTVTSAQKNPTAFYLCASSSGQGGNQPQHFGDGTRLSIL.